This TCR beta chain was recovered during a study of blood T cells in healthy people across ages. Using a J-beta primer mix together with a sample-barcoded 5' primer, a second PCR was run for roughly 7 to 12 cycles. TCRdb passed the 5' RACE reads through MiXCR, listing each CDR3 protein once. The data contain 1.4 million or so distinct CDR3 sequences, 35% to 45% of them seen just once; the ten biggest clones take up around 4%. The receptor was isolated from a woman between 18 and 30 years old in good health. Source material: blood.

In DNA form, the CDR3 reads TGCGCCAGCAGCCAAGATACAGGGCCCTACGAGCAGTACTTC. Its translation is CASSQDTGPYEQYF. This chain uses TRBV4-1 with TRBJ2-7; possible D gene TRBD1, 6 bases. This CDR3 contains 14 residues. From germline, CDR1 is MGHRA and CDR2 YSYEKL. V dropped 0 bases and J dropped 2 bases, with 8 bases sitting between them.